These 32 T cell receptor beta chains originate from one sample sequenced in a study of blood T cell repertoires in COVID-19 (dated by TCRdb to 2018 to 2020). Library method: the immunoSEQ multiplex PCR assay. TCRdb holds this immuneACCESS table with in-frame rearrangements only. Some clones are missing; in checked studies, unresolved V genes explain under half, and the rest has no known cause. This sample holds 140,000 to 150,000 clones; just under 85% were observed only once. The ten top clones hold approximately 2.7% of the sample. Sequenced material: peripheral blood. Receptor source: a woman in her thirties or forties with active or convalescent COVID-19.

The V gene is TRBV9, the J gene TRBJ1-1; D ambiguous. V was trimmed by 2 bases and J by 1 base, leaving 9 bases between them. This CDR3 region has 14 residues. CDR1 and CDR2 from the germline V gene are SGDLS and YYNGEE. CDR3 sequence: CASSVRHSNTEAFF. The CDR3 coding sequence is TGTGCCAGCAGCGTCCGACACTCGAACACTGAAGCTTTCTTT.

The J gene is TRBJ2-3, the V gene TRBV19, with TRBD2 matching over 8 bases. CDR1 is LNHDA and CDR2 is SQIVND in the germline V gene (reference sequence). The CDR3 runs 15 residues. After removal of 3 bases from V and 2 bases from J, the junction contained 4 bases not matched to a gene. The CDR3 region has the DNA TGTGCCAGTAGTATTTTAGCGGGAACCACAGATACGCAGTATTTT. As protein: CASSILAGTTDTQYF.

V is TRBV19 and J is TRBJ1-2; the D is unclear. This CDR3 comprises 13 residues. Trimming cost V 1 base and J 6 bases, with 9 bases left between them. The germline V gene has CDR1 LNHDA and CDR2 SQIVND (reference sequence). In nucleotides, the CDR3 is TGTGCCAGTAGTATAGCCCCCAGGAATGGCTACACCTTC. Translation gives CASSIAPRNGYTF. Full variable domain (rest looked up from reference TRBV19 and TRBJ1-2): DGGITQSPKYLFRKEGQNVTLSCEQNLNHDAMYWYRQDPGQGLRLIYYSQIVNDFQKGDIAEGYSVSREKKESFPLTVTSAQKNPTAFYLCASSIAPRNGYTFGSGTRLTVV.

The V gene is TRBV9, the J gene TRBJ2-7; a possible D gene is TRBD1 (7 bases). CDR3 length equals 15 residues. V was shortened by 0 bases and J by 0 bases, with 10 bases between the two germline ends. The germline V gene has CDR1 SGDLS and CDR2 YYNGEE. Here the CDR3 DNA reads TGTGCCAGCAGCGTAGGGGGGGACAGCTCCTACGAGCAGTACTTC. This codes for CASSVGGDSSYEQYF.

CDR3: CASSWGTITDTQYF. The CDR3 bases are TGCGCCAGCAGCTGGGGGACTATCACAGATACGCAGTATTTT. The chain combines TRBV5-1 with TRBJ2-3, with 7 bases fitting TRBD2. The CDR3 length is 14 residues. V gave up 3 bases and J gave up 2 bases; unmatched junction bases: 3. Per germline, CDR1 SGHRS and CDR2 YFSETQ.

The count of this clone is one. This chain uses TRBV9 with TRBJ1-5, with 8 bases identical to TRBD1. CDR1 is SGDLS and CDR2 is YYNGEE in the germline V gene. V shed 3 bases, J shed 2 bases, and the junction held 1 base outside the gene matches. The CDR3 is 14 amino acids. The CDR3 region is CASSATGGNQPQHF. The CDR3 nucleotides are TGTGCCAGCAGCGCGACAGGGGGCAATCAGCCCCAGCATTTT.

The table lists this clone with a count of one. CDR3 nucleotides: TGTGCCAGCAGGCGGACAGGGGCGGGCACTGAAGCTTTCTTT. Translated: CASRRTGAGTEAFF. V and J are TRBV28 and TRBJ1-1; TRBD1 agrees at 9 bases. Germline V gene data show CDR1 as MDHEN and CDR2 as SYDVKM. The CDR3 consists of 14 residues. The V segment lost 6 bases and the J segment 4 bases; nucleotides outside the gene matches: 6.

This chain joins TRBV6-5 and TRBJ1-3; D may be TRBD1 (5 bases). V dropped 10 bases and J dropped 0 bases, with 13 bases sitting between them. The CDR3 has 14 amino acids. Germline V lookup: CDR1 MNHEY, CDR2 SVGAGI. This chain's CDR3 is CAIVRDFSGNTIYF. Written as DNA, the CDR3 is TGTGCCATCGTCCGGGACTTCTCTGGAAACACCATATATTTT.

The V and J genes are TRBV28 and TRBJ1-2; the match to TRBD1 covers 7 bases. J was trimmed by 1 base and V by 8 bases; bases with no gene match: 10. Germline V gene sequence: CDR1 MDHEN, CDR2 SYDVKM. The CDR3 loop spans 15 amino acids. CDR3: CASRRQGHFNYGYTF. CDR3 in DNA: TGTGCCAGCCGTCGACAGGGCCATTTTAACTATGGCTACACCTTC.

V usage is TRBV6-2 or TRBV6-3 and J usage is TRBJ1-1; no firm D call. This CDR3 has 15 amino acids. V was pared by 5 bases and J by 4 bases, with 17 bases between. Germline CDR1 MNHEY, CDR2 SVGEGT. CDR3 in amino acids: CASSPNLQSGTEAFF. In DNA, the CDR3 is TGTGCCAGCAGTCCAAACCTACAGTCCGGCACTGAAGCTTTCTTT.

CDR3 loop: CASSYSALSGGALEQFF. CDR3 bases: TGTGCCAGCAGTTACTCGGCCCTGAGTGGGGGGGCCCTTGAGCAGTTCTTC. The chain employs TRBV6-2 or TRBV6-3 and TRBJ2-1; D is perhaps TRBD2 (7 bases). V was pared by 0 bases and J by 9 bases, with 21 bases between. CDR1 and CDR2 (germline): MNHEY, SVGEGT. The CDR3 sequence is 17 residues long.

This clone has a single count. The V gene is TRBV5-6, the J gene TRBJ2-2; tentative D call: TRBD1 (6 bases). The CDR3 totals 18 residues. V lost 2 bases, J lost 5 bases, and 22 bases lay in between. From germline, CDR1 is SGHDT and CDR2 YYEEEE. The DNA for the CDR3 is TGTGCCAGCAGCTTACTACAGGGTTTCTTTGGGGCAACCGGGGAGCTGTTTTTT. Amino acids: CASSLLQGFFGATGELFF.

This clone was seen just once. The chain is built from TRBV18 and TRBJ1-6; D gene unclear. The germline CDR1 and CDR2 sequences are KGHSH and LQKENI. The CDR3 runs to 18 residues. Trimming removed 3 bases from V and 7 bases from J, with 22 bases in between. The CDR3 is CASSPNVDFSRGNSPLHF. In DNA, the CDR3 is TGTGCCAGCTCACCTAACGTAGACTTCTCCCGAGGGAATTCACCCCTCCACTTT.

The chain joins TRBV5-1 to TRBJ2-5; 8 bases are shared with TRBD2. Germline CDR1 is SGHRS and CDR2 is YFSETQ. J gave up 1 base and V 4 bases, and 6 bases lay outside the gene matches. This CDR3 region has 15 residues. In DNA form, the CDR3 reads TGCGCCAGCAGCCCTGGCGGGGGGCCCCAAGAGACCCAGTACTTC. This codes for CASSPGGGPQETQYF.

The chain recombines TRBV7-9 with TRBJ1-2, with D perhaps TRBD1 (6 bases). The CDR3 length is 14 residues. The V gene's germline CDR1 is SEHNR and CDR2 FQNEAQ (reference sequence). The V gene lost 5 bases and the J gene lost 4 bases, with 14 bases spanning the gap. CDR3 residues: CASSARDKFYGYTF. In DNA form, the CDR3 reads TGTGCCAGCAGCGCCCGGGACAAGTTCTATGGCTACACCTTC.

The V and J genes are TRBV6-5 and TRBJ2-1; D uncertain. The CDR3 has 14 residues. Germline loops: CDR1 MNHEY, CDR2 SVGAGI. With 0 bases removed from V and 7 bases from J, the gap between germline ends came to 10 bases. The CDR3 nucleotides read TGTGCCAGCAGTTACTCTTTCCCCAGGAATGAGCAGTTCTTC. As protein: CASSYSFPRNEQFF.

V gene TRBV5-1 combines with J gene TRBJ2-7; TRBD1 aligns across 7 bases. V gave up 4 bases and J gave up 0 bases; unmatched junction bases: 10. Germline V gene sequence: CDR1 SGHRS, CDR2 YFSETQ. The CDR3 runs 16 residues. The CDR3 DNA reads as TGCGCCAGCAGCCCCCAGGGACAGATAAGCTCCTACGAGCAGTACTTC. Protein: CASSPQGQISSYEQYF.

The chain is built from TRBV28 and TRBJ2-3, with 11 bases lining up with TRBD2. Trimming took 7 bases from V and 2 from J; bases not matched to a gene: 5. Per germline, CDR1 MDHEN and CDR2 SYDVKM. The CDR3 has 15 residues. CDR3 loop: CASTLSGGVTDTQYF. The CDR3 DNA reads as TGTGCCAGCACCCTTAGCGGGGGGGTCACAGATACGCAGTATTTT.

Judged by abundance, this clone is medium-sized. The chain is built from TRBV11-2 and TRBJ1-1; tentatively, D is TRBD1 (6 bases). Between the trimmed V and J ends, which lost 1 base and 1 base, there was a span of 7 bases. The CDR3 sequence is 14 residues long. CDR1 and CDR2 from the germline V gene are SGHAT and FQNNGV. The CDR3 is CASSLVTGNTEAFF. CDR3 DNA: TGTGCCAGCAGCTTAGTGACAGGGAACACTGAAGCTTTCTTT.

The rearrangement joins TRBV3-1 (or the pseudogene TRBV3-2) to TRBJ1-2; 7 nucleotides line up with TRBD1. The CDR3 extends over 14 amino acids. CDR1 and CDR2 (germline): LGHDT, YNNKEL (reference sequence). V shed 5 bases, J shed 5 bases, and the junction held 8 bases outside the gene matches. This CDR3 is CASSFRDRDYGYTF. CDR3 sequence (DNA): TGTGCCAGCAGCTTCCGGGACAGAGATTATGGCTACACCTTC.

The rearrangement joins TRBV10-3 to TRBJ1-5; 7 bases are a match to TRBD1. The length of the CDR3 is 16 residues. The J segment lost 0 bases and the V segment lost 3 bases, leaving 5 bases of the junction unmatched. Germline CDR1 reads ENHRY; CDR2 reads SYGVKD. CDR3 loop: CAISEAAGGSNQPQHF. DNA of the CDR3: TGTGCCATCAGTGAAGCGGCAGGGGGTAGCAATCAGCCCCAGCATTTT.

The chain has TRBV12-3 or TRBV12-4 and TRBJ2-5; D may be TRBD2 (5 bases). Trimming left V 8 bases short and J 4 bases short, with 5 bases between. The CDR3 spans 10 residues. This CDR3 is CASGGETQYF. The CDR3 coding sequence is TGTGCCAGCGGAGGAGAGACCCAGTACTTC.

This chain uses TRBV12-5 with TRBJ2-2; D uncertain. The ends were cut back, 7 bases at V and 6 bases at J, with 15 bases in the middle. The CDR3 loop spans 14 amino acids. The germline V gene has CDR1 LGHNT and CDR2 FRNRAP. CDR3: CASAPIHSPGELFF. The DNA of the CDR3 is TGTGCTAGTGCCCCAATCCACAGTCCCGGGGAGCTGTTTTTT. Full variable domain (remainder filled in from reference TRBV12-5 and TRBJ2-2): DARVTQTPRHKVTEMGQEVTMRCQPILGHNTVFWYRQTMMQGLELLAYFRNRAPLDDSGMPKDRFSAEMPDATLATLKIQPSEPRDSAVYFCASAPIHSPGELFFGEGSRLTVL.

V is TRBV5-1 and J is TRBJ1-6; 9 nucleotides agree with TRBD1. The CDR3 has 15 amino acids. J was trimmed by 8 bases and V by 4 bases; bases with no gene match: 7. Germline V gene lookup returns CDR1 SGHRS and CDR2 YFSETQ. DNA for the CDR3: TGCGCCAGCAGCAACCGGACAGGGGCGGATTCACCCCTCCACTTT. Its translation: CASSNRTGADSPLHF. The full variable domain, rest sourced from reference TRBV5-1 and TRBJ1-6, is KAGVTQTPRYLIKTRGQQVTLSCSPISGHRSVSWYQQTPGQGLQFLFEYFSETQRNKGNFPGRFSGRQFSNSRSEMNVSTLELGDSALYLCASSNRTGADSPLHFGNGTRLTVT.

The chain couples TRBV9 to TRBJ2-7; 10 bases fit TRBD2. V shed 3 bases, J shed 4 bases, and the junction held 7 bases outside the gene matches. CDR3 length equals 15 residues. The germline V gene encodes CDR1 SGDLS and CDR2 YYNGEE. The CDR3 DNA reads TGTGCCAGCAGCGGCGGGACTAGCGTGATATACGAGCAGTACTTC. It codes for CASSGGTSVIYEQYF.

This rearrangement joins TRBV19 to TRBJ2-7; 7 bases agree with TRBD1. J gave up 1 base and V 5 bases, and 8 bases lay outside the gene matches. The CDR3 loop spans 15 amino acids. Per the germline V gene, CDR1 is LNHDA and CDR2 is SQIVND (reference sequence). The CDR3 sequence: CASSSRDRVSYEQYF. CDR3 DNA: TGTGCCAGTAGTTCCCGAGACAGGGTTTCCTACGAGCAGTACTTC.

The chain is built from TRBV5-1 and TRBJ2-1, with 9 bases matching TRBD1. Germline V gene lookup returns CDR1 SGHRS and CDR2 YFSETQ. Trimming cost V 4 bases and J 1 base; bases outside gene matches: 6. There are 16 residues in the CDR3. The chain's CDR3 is CASSTETGGSYNEQFF. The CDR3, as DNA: TGCGCCAGCAGCACTGAGACAGGGGGGTCCTACAATGAGCAGTTCTTC.

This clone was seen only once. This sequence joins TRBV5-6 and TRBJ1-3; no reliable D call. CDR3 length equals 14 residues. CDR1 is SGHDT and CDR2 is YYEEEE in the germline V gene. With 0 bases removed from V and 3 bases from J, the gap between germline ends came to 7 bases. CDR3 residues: CASSLGLFGNTIYF. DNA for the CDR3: TGTGCCAGCAGCTTGGGACTTTTTGGAAACACCATATATTTT.

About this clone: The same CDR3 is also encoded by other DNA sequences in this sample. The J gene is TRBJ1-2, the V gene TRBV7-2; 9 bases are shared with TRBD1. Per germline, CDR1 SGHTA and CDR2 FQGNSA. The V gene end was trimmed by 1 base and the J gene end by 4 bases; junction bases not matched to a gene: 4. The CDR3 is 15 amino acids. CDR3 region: CASSLDGTGSYGYTF. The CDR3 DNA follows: TGTGCCAGCAGCTTAGACGGGACAGGGTCCTATGGCTACACCTTC. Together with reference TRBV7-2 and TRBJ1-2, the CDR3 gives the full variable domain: GAGVSQSPSNKVTEKGKDVELRCDPISGHTALYWYRQSLGQGLEFLIYFQGNSAPDKSGLPSDRFSAERTGGSVSTLTIQRTQQEDSAVYLCASSLDGTGSYGYTFGSGTRLTVV.

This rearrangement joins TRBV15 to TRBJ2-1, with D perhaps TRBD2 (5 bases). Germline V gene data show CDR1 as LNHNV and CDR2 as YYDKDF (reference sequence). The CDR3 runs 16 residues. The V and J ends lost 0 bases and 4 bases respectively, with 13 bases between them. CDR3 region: CATSRDEGVKYNEQFF. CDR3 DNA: TGTGCCACCAGCAGAGATGAGGGCGTTAAATACAATGAGCAGTTCTTC.

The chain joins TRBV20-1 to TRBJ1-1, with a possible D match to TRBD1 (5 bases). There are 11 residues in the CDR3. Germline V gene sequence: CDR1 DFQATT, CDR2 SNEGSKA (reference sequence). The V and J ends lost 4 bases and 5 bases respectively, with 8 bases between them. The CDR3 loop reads CSANRGTEAFF. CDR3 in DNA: TGCAGTGCTAACCGGGGGACTGAAGCTTTCTTT.

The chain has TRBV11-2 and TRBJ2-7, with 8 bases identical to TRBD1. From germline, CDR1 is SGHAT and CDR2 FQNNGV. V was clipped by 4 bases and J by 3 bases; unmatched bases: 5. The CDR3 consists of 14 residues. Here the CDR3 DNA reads TGTGCCAGCAGCTCCGGACAGGGCCACTACGAGCAGTACTTC. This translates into CASSSGQGHYEQYF.